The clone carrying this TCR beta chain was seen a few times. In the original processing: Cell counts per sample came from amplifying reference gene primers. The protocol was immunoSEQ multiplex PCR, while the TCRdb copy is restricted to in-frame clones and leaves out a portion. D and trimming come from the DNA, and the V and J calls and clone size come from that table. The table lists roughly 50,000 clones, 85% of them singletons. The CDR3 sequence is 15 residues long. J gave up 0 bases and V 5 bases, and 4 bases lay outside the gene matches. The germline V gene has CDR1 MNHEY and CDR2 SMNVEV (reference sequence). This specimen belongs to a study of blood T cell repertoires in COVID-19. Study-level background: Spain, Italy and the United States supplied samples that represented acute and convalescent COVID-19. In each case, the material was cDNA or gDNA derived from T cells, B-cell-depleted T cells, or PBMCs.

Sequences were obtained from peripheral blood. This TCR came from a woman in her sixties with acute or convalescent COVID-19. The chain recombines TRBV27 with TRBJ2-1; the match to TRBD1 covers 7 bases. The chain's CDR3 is CASSPWTGSYNEQFF. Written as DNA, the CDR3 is TGTGCCAGCAGTCCATGGACAGGCTCCTACAATGAGCAGTTCTTC.